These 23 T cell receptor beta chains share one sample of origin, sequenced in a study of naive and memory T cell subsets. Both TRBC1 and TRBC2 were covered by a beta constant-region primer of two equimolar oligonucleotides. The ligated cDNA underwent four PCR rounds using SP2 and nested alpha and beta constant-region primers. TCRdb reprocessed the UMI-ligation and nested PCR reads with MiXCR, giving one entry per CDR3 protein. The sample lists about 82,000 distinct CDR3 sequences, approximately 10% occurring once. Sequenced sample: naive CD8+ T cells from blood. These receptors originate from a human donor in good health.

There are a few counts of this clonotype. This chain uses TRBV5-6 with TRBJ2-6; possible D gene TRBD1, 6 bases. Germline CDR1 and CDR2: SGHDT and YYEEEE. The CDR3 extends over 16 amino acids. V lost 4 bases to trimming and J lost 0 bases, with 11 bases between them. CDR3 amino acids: CASSGDTASGANVLTF. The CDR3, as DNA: TGTGCCAGCAGCGGGGACACCGCCTCTGGGGCCAACGTCCTGACTTTC.

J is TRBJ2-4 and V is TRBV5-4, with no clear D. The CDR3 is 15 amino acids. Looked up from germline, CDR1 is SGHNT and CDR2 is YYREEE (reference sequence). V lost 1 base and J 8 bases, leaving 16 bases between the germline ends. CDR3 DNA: TGTGCCAGCAGCTTGCGGCAGGAACTGAAGGACATTCAGTACTTC. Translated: CASSLRQELKDIQYF.

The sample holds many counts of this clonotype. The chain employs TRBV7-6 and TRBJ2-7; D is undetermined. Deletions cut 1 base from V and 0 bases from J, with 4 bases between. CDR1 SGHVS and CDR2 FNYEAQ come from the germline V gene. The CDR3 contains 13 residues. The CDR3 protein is CASSLEVSYEQYF. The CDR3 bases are TGTGCCAGCAGCTTAGAGGTCTCCTACGAGCAGTACTTC.

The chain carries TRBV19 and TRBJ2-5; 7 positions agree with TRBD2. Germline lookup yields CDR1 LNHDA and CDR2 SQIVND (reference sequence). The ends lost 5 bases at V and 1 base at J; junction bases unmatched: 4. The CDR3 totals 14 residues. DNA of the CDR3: TGTGCCAGTAGTGAACGACTAGCCCAAGAGACCCAGTACTTC. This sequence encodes CASSERLAQETQYF.

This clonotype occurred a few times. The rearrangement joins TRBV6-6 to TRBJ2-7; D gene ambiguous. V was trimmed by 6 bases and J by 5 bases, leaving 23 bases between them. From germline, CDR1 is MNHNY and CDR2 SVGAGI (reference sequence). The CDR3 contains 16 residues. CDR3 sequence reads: CASSLSVGAKLDEQYF. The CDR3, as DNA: TGTGCCAGCAGCCTTTCGGTCGGAGCTAAATTAGACGAGCAGTACTTC.

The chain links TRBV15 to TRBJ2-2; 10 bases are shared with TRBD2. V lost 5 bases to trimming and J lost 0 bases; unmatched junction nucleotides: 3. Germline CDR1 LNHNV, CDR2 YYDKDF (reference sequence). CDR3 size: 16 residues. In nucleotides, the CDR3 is TGTGCCACCAGCGCCGGACTAGCGGCGAACACCGGGGAGCTGTTTTTT. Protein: CATSAGLAANTGELFF.

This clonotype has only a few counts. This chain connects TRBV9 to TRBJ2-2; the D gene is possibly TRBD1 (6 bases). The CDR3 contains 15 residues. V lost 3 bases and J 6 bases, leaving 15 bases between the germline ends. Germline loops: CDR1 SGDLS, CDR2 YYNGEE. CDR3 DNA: TGTGCCAGCAGCGCACCGACAGGCTTTTCCGGGGAGCTGTTTTTT. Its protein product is CASSAPTGFSGELFF.

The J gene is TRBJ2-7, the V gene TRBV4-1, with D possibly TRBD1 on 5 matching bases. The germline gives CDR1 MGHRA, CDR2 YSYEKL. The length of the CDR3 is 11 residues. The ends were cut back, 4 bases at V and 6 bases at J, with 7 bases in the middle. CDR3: CASSPGSEQYF. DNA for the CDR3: TGCGCCAGCAGCCCAGGGTCCGAGCAGTACTTC.

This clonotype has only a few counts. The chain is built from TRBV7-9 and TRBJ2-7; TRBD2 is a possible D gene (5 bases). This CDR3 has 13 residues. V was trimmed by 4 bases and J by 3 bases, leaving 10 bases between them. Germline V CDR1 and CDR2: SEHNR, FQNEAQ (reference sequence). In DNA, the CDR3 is TGTGCCAGCAGCTCCGGACTCCGCTACGAGCAGTACTTC. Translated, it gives CASSSGLRYEQYF.

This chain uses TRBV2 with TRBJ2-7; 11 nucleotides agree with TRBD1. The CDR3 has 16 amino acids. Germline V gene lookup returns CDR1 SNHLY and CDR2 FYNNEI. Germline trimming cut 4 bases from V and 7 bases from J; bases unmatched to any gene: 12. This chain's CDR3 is CASSAEPGQGGAEQYF. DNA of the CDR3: TGTGCCAGCAGTGCCGAGCCGGGACAGGGGGGTGCGGAGCAGTACTTC.

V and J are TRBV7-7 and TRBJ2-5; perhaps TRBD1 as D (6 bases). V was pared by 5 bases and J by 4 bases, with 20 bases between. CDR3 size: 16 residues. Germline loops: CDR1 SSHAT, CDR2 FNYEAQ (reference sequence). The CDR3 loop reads CASSQEQGVLGETQYF. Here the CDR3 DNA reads TGTGCCAGCAGCCAAGAACAGGGAGTCCTTGGAGAGACCCAGTACTTC.

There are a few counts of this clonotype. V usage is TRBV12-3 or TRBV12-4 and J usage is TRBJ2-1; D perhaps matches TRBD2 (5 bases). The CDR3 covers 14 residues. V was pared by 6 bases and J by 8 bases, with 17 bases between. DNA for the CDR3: TGTGCCAGCAGAGGTGGGAGTAGTATCGATGAGCAGTTCTTC. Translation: CASRGGSSIDEQFF.

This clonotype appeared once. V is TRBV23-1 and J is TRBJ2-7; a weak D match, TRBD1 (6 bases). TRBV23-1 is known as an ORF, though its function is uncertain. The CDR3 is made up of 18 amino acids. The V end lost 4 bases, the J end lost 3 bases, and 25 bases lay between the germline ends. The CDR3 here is CASSRIFQGGRGCYEQYF. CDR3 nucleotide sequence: TGCGCCAGCAGTCGCATATTCCAAGGGGGTCGTGGATGCTACGAGCAGTACTTC.

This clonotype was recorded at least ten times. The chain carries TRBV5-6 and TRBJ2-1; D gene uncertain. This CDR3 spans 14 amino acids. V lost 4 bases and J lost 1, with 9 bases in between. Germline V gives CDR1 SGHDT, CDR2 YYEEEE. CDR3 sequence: CASSPPGSYNEQFF. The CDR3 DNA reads TGTGCCAGCAGCCCACCCGGGTCCTACAATGAGCAGTTCTTC.

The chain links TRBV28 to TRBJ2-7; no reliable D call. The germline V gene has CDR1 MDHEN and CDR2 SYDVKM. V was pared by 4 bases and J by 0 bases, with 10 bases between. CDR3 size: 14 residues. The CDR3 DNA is TGTGCCAGCAGTTACAGCCCGGACTCCTACGAGCAGTACTTC. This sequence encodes CASSYSPDSYEQYF.

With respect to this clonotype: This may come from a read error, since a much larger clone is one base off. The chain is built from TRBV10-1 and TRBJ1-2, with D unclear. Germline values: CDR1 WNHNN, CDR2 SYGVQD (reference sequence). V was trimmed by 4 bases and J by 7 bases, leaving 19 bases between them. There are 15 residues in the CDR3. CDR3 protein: CASSGPGTEGFGYTF. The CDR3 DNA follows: TGCGCCAGCAGTGGTCCGGGAACCGAGGGATTTGGCTACACCTTC.

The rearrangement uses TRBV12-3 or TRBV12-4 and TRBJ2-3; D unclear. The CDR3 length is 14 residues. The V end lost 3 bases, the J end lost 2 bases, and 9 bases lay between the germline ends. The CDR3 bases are TGTGCCAGCAGTTTTCGCAGCCTCACAGATACGCAGTATTTT. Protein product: CASSFRSLTDTQYF.

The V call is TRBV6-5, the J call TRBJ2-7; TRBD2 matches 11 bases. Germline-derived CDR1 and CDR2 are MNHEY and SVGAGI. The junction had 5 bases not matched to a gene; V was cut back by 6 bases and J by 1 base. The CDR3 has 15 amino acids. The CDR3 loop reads CASRPGLAGSYEQYF. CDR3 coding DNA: TGTGCCAGCAGGCCCGGACTAGCGGGTTCCTACGAGCAGTACTTC.

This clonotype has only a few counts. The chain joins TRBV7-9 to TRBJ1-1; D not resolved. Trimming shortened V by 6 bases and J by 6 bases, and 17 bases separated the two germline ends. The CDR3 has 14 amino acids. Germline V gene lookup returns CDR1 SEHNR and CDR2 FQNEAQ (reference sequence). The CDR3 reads CASRYIPGFAEAFF. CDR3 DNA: TGTGCCAGCAGATACATTCCGGGGTTCGCTGAAGCTTTCTTT.

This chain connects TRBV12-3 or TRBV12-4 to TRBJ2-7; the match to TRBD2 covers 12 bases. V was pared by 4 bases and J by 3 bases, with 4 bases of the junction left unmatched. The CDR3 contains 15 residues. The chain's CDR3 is CASSWGLAGNYEQYF. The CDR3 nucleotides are TGTGCCAGCAGTTGGGGACTAGCGGGCAACTACGAGCAGTACTTC.

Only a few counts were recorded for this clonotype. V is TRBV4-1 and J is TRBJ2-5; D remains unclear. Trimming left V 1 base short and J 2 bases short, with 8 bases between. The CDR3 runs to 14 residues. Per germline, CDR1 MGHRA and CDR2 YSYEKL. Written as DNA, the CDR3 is TGCGCCAGCAGCCAAGGGGTGGGGCAAGAGACCCAGTACTTC. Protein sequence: CASSQGVGQETQYF.

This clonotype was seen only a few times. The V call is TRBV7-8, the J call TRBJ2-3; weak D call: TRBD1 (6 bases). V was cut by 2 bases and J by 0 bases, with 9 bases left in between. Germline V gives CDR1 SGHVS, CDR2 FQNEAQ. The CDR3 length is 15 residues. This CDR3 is CASSLSTGSTDTQYF. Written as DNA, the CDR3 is TGTGCCAGCAGCTTATCTACAGGGAGCACAGATACGCAGTATTTT. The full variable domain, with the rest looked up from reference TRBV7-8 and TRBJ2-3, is GAGVSQSPRYKVAKRGQDVALRCDPISGHVSLFWYQQALGQGPEFLTYFQNEAQLDKSGLPSDRFFAERPEGSVSTLKIQRTQQEDSAVYLCASSLSTGSTDTQYFGPGTRLTVL.

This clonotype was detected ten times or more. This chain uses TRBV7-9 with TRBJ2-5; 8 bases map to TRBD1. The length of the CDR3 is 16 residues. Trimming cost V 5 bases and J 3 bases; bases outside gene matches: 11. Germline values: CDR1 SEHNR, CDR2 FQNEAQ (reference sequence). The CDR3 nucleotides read TGTGCCAGCAGCCGGACAGGGAGTGGGGTAGAAGAGACCCAGTACTTC. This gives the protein CASSRTGSGVEETQYF.